What follows are 5 T cell receptor beta chains derived from one specimen sequenced in a study of chemoradiotherapy in HPV16-positive cancers. The method was immunoSEQ multiplex PCR; TCRdb's version includes in-frame clones alone and lacks a portion of them. The sample shows approximately 50,000 clones, under 95% of them seen only once. Here the sequenced sample was blood, taken from a patient who underwent chemoradiotherapy. The source is a human donor with HPV-associated anogenital cancer.

V gene TRBV6-1 combines with J gene TRBJ2-3, with 9 bases identical to TRBD2. Germline V gives CDR1 MNHNS, CDR2 SASEGT. Trimming took 6 bases from V and 6 from J; bases not matched to a gene: 7. This CDR3 has 14 residues. The CDR3 DNA follows: TGTGCCAGCAGCGTAGCGGGGGCGGGGGATACGCAGTATTTT. Translation gives CASSVAGAGDTQYF.

V is TRBV19 and J is TRBJ1-2; a possible D gene is TRBD1 (6 bases). Germline CDR1 and CDR2: LNHDA and SQIVND (reference sequence). Between the trimmed V and J ends, which lost 0 bases and 3 bases, there was a span of 14 bases. CDR3 length: 16 amino acids. Written as DNA, the CDR3 is TGTGCCAGTAGTATAGATTTAAGGACAGTTCACTATGGCTACACCTTC. This gives the protein CASSIDLRTVHYGYTF.

The rearrangement uses TRBV15 and TRBJ1-1; D is unresolved. Per the germline V gene, CDR1 is LNHNV and CDR2 is YYDKDF (reference sequence). V lost 6 bases and J 0 bases, leaving 11 bases between the germline ends. The CDR3 has 14 residues. The CDR3 DNA sequence: TGTGCCACCAGAACCCTGGTTGTGAACACTGAAGCTTTCTTT. It encodes CATRTLVVNTEAFF.

To note about this clone: This same CDR3 is encoded by further DNA sequences in the sample. V is TRBV6-5 and J is TRBJ1-5, with D perhaps matching TRBD1 (5 bases). Germline lookup yields CDR1 MNHEY and CDR2 SVGAGI. Trimming took off 2 bases at V and 0 bases at J, with 5 bases between the two ends. There are 14 residues in the CDR3. CDR3 coding DNA: TGTGCCAGCAGTTACGGGGGTAGCAATCAGCCCCAGCATTTT. Protein: CASSYGGSNQPQHF.

The CDR3 region is CASSQWAGAAGDTQYF. As DNA, the CDR3 is TGTGCCAGCAGCCAATGGGCGGGAGCGGCGGGAGATACGCAGTATTTT. The V and J genes are TRBV27 and TRBJ2-3; 7 nucleotides line up with TRBD2. This CDR3 has 16 amino acids. CDR1 is MNHEY, CDR2 SMNVEV, per germline (reference sequence). Trimming cost V 6 bases and J 5 bases; bases outside gene matches: 14.